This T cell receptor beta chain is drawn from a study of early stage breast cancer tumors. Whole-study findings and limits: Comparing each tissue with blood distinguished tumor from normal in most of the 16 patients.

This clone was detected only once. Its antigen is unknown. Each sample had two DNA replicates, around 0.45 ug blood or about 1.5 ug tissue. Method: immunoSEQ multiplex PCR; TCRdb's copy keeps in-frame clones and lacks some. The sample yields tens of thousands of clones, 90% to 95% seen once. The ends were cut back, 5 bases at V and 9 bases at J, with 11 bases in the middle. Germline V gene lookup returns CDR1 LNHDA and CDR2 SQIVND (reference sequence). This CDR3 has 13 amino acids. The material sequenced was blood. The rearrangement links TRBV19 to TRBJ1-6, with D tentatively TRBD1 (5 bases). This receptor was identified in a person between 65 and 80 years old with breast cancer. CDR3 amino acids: CASSPWTLSPLHF. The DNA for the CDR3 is TGTGCCAGTAGTCCGTGGACACTTTCACCCCTCCACTTT.